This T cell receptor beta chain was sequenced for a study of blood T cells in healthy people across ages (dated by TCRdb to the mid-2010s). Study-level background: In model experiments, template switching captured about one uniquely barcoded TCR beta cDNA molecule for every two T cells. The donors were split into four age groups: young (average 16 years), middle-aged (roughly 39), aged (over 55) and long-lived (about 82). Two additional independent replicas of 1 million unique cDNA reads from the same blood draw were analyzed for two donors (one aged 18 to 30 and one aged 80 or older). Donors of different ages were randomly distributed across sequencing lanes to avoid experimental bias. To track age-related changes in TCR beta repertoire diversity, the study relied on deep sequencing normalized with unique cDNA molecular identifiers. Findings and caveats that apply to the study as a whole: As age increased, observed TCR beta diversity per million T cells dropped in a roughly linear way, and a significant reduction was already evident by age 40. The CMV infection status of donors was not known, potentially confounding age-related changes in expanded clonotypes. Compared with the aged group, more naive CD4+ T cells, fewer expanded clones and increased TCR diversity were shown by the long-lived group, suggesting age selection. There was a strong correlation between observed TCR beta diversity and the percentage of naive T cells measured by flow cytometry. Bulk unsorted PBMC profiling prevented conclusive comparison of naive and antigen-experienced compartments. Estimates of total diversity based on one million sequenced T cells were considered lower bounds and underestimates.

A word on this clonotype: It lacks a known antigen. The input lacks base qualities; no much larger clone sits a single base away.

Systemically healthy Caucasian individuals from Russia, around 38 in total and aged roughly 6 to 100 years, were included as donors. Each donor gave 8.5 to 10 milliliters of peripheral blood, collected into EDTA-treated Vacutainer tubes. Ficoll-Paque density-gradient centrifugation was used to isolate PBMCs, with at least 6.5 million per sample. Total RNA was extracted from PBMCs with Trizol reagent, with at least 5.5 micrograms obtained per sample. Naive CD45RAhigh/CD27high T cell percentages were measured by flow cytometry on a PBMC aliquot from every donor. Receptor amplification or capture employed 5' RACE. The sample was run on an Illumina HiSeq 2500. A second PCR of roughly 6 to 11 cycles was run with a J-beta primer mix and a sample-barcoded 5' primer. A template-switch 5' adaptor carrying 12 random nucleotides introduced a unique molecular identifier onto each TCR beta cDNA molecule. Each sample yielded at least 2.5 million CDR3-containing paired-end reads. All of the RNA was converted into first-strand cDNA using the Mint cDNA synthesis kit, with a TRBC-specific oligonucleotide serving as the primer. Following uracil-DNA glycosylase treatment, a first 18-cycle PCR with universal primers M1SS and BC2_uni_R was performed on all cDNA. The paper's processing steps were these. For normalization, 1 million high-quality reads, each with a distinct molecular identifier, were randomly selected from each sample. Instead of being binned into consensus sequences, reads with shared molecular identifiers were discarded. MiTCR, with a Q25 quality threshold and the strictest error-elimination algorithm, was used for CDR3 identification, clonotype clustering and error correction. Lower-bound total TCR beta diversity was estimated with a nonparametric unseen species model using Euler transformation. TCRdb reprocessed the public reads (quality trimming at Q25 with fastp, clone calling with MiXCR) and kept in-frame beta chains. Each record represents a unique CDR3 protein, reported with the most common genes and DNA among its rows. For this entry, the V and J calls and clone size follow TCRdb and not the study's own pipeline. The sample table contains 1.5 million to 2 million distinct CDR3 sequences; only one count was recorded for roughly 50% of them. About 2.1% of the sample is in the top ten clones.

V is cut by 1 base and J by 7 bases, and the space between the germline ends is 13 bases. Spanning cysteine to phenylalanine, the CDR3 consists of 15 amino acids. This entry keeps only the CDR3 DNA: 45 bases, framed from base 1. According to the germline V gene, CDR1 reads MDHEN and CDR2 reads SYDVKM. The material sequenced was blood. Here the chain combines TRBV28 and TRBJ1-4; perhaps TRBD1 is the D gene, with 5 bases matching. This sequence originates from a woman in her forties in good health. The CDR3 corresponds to CASSLSAGRREKLFF. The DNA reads TGTGCCAGCAGTTTATCGGCGGGGCGCCGTGAAAAACTGTTTTTT. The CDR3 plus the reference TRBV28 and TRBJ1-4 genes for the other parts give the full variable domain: DVKVTQSSRYLVKRTGEKVFLECVQDMDHENMFWYRQDPGLGLRLIYFSYDVKMKEKGDIPEGYSVSREKKERFSLILESASTNQTSMYLCASSLSAGRREKLFFGSGTQLSVL.